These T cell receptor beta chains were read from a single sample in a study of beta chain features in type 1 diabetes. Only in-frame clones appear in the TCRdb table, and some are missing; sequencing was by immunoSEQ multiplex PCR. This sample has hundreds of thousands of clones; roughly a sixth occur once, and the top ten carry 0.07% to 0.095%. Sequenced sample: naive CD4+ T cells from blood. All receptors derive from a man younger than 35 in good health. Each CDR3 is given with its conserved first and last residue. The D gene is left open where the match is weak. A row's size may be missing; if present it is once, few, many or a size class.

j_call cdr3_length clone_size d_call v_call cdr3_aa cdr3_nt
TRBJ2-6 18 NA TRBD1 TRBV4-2 CASSQEGTGGSGANVLTF TGTGCCAGCAGCCAAGAAGGGACAGGTGGATCTGGGGCCAACGTCCTGACTTTC
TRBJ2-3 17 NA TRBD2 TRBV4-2 CASSQEASGGSADTQYF TGTGCCAGCAGCCAAGAGGCTAGCGGGGGTAGCGCAGATACGCAGTATTTT
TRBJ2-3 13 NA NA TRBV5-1 CASSSPSTDTQYF TGCGCCAGCAGCTCCCCTAGCACAGATACGCAGTATTTT
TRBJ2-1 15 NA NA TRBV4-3 CASSQDRIFYNEQFF TGCGCCAGCAGCCAAGATCGAATTTTCTACAATGAGCAGTTCTTC
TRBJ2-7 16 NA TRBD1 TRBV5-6 CASSLDRGLASYEQYF TGTGCCAGCAGCTTGGACAGGGGGCTGGCCTCCTACGAGCAGTACTTC
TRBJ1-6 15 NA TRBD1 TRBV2 CASSEQGDYNSPLHF TGTGCCAGCAGTGAACAGGGGGACTATAATTCACCCCTCCACTTT
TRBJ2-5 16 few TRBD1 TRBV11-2 CASRVPGQGIQETQYF TGTGCCAGCAGAGTACCGGGACAGGGCATCCAAGAGACCCAGTACTTC
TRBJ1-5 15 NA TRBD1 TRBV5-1 CASSPTGRDNQPQHF TGCGCCAGCAGCCCGACAGGGAGGGACAATCAGCCCCAGCATTTT
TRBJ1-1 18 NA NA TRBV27 CASSFSGTRPRGDTEAFF TGTGCCAGCAGTTTTTCCGGGACACGCCCTAGGGGGGACACTGAAGCTTTCTTT
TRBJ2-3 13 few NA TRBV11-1 CASSLSGTDTQYF TGTGCCAGCAGCTTAAGCGGCACAGATACGCAGTATTTT
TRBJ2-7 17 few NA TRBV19 CASSILATGLSSYEQYF TGTGCCAGTAGTATACTGGCAACAGGGTTGAGCTCCTACGAGCAGTACTTC
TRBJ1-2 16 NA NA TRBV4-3 CASSQEGGPRNYGYTF TGCGCCAGCAGCCAAGAGGGGGGCCCCCGTAACTATGGCTACACCTTC